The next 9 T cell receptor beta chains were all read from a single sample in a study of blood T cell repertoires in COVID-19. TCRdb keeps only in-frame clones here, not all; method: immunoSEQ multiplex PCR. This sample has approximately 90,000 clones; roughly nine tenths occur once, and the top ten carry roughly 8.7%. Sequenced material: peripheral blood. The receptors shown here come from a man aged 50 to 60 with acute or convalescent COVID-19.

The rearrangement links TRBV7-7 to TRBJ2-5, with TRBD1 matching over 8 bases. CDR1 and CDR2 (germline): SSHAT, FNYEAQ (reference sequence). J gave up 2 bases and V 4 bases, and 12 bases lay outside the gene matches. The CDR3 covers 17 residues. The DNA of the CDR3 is TGTGCCAGCAGCTCCCGCGCCGGGACAGGTATACAAGAGACCCAGTACTTC. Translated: CASSSRAGTGIQETQYF.

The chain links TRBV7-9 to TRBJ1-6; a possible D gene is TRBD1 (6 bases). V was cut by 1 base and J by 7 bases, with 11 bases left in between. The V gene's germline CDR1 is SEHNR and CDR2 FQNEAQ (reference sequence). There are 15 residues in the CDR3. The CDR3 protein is CASSLEGQGNSPLHF. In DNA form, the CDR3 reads TGTGCCAGCAGCTTAGAAGGGCAGGGGAATTCACCCCTCCACTTT.

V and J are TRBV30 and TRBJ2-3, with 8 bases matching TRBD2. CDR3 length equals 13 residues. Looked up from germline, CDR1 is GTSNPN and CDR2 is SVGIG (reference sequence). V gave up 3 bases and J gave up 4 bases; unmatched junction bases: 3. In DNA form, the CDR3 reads TGTGCCTGGAGGACGGGGGGGCCAGATACGCAGTATTTT. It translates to CAWRTGGPDTQYF.

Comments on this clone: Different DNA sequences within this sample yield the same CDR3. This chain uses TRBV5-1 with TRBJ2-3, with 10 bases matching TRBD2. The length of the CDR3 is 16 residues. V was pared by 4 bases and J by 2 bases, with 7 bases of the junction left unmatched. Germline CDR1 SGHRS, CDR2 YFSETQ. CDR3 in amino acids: CASSPRLAGPTDTQYF. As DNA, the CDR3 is TGCGCCAGCAGCCCCAGACTAGCGGGCCCCACAGATACGCAGTATTTT.

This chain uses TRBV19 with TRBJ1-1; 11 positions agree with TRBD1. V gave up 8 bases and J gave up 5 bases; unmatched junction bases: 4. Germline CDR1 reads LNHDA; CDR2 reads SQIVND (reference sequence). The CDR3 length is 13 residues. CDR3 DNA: TGTGCCAGTCATCGGGACAGGGGGACTGAAGCTTTCTTT. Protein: CASHRDRGTEAFF.

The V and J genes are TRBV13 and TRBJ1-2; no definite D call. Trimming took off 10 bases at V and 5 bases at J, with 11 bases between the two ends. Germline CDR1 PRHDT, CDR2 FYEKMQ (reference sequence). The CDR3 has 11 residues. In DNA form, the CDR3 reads TGTGCCACCGAATTCCAGTATGGCTACACCTTC. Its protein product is CATEFQYGYTF.

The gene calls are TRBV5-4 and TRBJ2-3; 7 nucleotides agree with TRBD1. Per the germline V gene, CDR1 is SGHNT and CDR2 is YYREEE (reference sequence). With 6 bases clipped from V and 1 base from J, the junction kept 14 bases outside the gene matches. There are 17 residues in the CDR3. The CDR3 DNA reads TGTGCCAGCACCAGATCGCCGACAGGGTGGGGCACAGATACGCAGTATTTT. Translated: CASTRSPTGWGTDTQYF.

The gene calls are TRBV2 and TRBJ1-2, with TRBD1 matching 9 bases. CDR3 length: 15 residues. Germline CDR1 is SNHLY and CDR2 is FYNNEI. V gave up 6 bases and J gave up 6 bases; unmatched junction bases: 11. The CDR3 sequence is CASRRSQGAQNGYTF. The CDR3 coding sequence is TGTGCCAGCAGGCGTTCACAGGGGGCTCAAAATGGCTACACCTTC.

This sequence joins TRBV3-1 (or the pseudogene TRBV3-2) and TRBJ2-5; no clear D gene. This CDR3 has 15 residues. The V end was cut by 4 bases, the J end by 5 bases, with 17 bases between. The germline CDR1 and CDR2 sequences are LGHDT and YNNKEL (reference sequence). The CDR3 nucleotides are TGTGCCAGCAGCCCCTTCCGGGTCCCCCAGGAGACCCAGTACTTC. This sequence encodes CASSPFRVPQETQYF.